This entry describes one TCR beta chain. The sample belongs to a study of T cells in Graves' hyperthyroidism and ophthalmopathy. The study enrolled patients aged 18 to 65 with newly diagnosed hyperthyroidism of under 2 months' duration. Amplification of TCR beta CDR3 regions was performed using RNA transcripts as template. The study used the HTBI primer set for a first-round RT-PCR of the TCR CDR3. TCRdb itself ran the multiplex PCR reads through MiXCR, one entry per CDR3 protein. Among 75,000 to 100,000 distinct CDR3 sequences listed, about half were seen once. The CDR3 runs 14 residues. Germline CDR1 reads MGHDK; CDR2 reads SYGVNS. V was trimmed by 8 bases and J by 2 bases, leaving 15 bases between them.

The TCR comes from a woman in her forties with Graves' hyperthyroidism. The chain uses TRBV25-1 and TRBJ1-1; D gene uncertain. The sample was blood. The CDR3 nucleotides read TGTGCCAGCGTTGAAGGTCGTCCCAACACTGAAGCTTTCTTT. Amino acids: CASVEGRPNTEAFF.